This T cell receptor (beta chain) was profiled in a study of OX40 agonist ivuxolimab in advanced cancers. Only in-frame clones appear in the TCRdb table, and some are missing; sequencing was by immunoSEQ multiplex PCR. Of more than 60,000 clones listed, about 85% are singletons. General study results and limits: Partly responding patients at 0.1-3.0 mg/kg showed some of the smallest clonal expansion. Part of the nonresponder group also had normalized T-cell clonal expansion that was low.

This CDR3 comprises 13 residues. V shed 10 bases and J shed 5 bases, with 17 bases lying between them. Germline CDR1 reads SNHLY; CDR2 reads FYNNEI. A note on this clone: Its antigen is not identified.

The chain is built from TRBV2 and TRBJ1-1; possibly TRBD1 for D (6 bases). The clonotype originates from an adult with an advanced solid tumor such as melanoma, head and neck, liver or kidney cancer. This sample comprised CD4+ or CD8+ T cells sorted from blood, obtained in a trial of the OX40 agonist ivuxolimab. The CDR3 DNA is TGTGCCACCCGACGGGGGGGGCTAACTGAAGCTTTCTTT. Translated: CATRRGGLTEAFF.